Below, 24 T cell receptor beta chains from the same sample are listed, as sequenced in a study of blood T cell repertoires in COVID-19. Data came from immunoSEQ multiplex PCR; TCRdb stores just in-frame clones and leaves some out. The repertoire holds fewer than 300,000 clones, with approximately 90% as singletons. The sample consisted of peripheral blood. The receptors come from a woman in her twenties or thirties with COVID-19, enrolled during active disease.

CDR3 sequence reads: CASSETFTGYGNTIYF. The CDR3 DNA is TGTGCCAGCAGTGAAACCTTCACAGGGTACGGAAACACCATATATTTT. This chain uses TRBV6-1 with TRBJ1-3; D perhaps matches TRBD1 (6 bases). The CDR3 runs 16 residues. Trimming stripped 2 bases from V and 4 bases from J, with 15 bases between. Looked up from germline, CDR1 is MNHNS and CDR2 is SASEGT.

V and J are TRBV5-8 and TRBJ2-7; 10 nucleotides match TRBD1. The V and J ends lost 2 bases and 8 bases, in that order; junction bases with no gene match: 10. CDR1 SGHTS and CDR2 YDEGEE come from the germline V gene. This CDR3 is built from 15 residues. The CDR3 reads CASSLRGQGRTKQYF. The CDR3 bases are TGTGCCAGCAGCTTAAGGGGACAGGGGCGAACCAAGCAGTACTTC.

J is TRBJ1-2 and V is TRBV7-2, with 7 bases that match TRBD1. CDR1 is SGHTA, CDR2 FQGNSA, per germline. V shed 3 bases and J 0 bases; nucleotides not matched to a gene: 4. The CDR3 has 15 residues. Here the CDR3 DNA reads TGTGCCAGCAGCTTCCAAGACAGGGCTAACTATGGCTACACCTTC. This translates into CASSFQDRANYGYTF.

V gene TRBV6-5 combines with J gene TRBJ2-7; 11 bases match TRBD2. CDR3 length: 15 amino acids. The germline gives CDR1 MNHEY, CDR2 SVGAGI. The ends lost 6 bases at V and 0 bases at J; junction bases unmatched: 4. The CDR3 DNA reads TGTGCCAGCAGAACCGGGACTAGCGGCTCCTACGAGCAGTACTTC. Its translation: CASRTGTSGSYEQYF.

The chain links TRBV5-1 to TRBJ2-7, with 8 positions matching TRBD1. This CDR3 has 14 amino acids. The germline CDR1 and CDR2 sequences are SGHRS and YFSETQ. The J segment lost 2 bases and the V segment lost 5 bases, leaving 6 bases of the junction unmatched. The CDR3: CASSRGQDTYEQYF. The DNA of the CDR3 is TGCGCCAGCAGTCGGGGACAGGATACCTACGAGCAGTACTTC. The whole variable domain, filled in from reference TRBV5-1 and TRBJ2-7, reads KAGVTQTPRYLIKTRGQQVTLSCSPISGHRSVSWYQQTPGQGLQFLFEYFSETQRNKGNFPGRFSGRQFSNSRSEMNVSTLELGDSALYLCASSRGQDTYEQYFGPGTRLTVT.

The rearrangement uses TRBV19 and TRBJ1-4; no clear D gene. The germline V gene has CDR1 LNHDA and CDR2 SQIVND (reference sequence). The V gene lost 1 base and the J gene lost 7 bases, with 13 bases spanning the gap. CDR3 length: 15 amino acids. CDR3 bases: TGTGCCAGTAGTATAGGTGGGCTCCGGTCTGAAAAACTGTTTTTT. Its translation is CASSIGGLRSEKLFF.

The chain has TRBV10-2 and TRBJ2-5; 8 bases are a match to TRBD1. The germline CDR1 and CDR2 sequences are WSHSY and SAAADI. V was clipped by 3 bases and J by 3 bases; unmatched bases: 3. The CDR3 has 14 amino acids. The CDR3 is CASSDDRGKETQYF. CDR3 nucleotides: TGCGCCAGCAGTGACGACAGGGGAAAAGAGACCCAGTACTTC.

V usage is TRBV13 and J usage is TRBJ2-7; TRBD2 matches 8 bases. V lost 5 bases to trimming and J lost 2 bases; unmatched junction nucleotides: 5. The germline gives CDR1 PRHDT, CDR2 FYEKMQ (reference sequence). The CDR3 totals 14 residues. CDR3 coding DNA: TGTGCCAGCAGCGTAGCGGGATCACCCTACGAGCAGTACTTC. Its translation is CASSVAGSPYEQYF.

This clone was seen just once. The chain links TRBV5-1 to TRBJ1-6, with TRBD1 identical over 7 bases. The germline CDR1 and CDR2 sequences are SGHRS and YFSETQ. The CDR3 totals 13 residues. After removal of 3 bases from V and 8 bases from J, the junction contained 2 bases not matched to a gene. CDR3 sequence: CASSWDSDSPLHF. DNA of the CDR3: TGCGCCAGCAGCTGGGACAGTGATTCACCCCTCCACTTT. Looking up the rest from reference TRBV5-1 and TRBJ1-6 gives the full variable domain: KAGVTQTPRYLIKTRGQQVTLSCSPISGHRSVSWYQQTPGQGLQFLFEYFSETQRNKGNFPGRFSGRQFSNSRSEMNVSTLELGDSALYLCASSWDSDSPLHFGNGTRLTVT.

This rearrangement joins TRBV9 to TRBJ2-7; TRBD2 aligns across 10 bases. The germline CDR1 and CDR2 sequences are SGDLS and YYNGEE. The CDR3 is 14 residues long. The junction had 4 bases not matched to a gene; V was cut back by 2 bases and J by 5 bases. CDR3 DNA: TGTGCCAGCAGCGTTAGCGGGAGGAGGGACGAGCAGTACTTC. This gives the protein CASSVSGRRDEQYF. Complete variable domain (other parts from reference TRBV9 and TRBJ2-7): DSGVTQTPKHLITATGQRVTLRCSPRSGDLSVYWYQQSLDQGLQFLIQYYNGEERAKGNILERFSAQQFPDLHSELNLSSLELGDSALYFCASSVSGRRDEQYFGPGTRLTVT.

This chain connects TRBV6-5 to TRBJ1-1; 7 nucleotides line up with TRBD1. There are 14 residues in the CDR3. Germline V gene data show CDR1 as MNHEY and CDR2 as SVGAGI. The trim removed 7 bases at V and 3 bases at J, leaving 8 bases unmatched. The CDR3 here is CASKKQGSDTEAFF. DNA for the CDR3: TGTGCCAGCAAGAAACAGGGGTCTGACACTGAAGCTTTCTTT.

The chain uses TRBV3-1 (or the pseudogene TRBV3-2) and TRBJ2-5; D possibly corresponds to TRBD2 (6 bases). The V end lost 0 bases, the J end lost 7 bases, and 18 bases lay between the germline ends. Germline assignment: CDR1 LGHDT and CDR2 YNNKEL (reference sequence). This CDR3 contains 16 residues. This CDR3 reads CASSQDVAQGGVTQYF. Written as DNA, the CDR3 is TGTGCCAGCAGCCAAGATGTCGCCCAGGGAGGAGTGACCCAGTACTTC.

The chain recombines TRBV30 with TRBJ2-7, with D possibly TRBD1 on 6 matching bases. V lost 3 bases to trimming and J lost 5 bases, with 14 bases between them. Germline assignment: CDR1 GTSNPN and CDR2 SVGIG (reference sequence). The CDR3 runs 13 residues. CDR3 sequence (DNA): TGTGCCTGGAGCTCAAGAAACAGGGACGAGCAGTACTTC. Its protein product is CAWSSRNRDEQYF.

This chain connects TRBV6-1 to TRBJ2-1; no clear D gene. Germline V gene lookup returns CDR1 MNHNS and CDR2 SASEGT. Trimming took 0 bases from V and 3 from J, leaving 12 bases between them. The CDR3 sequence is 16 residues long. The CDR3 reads CASSEAKSSHYNEQFF. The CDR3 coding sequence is TGTGCCAGCAGTGAAGCAAAGAGCTCGCACTACAATGAGCAGTTCTTC.

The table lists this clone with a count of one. DNA for the CDR3: TGTGCCAGCACCCCAGGGGGCGCCGGGGGGTCACCCCTCCACTTT. Amino acids: CASTPGGAGGSPLHF. The rearrangement joins TRBV27 to TRBJ1-6, with 8 bases lining up with TRBD1. CDR1 and CDR2 (germline): MNHEY, SMNVEV (reference sequence). The CDR3 runs 15 residues. The ends lost 7 bases at V and 10 bases at J; junction bases unmatched: 12.

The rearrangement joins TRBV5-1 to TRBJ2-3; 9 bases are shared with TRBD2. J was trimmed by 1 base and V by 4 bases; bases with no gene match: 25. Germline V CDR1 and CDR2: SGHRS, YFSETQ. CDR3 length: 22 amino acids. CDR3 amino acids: CASSGPGPTTVAGVNRTDTQYF. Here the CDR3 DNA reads TGCGCCAGCAGCGGGCCGGGGCCTACGACTGTAGCGGGAGTGAATCGCACAGATACGCAGTATTTT.

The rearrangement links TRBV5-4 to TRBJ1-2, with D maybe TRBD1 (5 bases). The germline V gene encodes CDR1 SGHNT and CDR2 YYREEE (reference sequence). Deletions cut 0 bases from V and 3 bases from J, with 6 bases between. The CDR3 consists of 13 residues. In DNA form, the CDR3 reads TGTGCCAGCAGCTTGGCCAGGGACTATGGCTACACCTTC. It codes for CASSLARDYGYTF.

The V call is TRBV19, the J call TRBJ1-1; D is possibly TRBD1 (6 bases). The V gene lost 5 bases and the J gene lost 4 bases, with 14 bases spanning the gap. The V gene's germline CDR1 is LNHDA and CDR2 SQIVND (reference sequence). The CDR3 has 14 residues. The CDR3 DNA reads TGTGCCAGTAGTCACAGGGAGTCGGGCACTGAAGCTTTCTTT. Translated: CASSHRESGTEAFF.

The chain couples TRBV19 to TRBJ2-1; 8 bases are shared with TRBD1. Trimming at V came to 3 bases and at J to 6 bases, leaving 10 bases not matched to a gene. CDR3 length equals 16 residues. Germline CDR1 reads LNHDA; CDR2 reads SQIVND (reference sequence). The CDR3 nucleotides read TGTGCCAGTAGTATTCCCGGACAGGGAGGAGGCAATGAGCAGTTCTTC. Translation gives CASSIPGQGGGNEQFF.

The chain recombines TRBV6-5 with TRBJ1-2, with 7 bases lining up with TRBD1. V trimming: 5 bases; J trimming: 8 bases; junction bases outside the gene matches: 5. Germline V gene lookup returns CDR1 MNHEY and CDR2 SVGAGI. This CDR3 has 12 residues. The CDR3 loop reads CASSRGLRGYTF. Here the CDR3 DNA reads TGTGCCAGCAGTAGGGGGCTGCGGGGCTACACCTTC.

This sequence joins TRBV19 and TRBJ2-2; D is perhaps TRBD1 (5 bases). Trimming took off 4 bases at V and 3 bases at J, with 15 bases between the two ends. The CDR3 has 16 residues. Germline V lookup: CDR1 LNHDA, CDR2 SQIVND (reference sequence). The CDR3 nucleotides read TGTGCCAGTAGTACTCTCCTTCTAGGGGACACCGGGGAGCTGTTTTTT. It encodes CASSTLLLGDTGELFF.

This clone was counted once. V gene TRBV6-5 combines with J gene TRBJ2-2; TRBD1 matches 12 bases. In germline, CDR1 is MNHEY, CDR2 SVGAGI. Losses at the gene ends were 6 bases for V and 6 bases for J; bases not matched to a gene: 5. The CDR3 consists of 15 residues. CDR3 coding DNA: TGTGCCAGCAGACCGGGACAGGGGGCAGCCGGGGAGCTGTTTTTT. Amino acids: CASRPGQGAAGELFF.

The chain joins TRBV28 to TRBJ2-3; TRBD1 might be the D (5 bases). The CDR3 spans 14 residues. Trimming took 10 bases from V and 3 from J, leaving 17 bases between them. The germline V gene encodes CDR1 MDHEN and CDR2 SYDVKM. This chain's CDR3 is CATAARAATDTQYF. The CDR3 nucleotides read TGTGCCACCGCCGCCAGGGCCGCGACAGATACGCAGTATTTT. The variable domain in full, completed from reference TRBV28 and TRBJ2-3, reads DVKVTQSSRYLVKRTGEKVFLECVQDMDHENMFWYRQDPGLGLRLIYFSYDVKMKEKGDIPEGYSVSREKKERFSLILESASTNQTSMYLCATAARAATDTQYFGPGTRLTVL.

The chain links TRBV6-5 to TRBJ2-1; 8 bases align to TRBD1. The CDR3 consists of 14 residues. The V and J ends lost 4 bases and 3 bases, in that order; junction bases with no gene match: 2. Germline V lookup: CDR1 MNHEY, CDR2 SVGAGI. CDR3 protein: CASSSGQGYNEQFF. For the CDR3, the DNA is TGTGCCAGCAGTTCAGGACAGGGCTACAATGAGCAGTTCTTC.